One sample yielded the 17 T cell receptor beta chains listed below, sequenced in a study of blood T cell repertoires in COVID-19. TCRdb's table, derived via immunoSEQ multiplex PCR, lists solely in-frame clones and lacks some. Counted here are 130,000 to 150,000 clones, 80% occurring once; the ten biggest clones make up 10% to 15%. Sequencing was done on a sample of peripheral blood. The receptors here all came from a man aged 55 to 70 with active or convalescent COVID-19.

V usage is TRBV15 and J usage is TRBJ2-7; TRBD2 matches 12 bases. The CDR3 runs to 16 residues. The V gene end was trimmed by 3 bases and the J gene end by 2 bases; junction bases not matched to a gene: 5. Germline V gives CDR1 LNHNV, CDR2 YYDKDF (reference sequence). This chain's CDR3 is CATSSLAGGPAYEQYF. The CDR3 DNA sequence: TGTGCCACCAGCAGCCTAGCGGGAGGGCCGGCCTACGAGCAGTACTTC.

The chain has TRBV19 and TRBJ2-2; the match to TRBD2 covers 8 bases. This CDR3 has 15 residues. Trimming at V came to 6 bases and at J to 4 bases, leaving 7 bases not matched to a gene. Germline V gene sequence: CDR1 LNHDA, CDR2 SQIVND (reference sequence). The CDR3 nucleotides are TGTGCCAGTAGCCTCAGCGGGAGTGTCACCGGGGAGCTGTTTTTT. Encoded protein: CASSLSGSVTGELFF.

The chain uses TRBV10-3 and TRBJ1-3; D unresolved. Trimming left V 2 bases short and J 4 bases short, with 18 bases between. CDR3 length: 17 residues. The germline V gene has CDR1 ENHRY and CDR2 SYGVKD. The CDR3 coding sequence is TGTGCCATCAGTGAGAATGAGGATACGTCGTACGGAAACACCATATATTTT. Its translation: CAISENEDTSYGNTIYF.

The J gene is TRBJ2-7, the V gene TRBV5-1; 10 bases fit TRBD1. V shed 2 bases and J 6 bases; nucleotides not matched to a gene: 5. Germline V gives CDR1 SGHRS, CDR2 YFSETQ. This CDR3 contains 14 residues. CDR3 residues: CASSLGDRGAEQYF. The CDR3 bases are TGCGCCAGCAGCTTAGGGGACAGGGGAGCCGAGCAGTACTTC.

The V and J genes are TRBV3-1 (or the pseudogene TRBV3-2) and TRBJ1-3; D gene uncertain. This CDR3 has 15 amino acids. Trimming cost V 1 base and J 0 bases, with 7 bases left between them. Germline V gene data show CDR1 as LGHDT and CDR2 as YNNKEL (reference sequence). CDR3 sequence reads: CASSQGAGSGNTIYF. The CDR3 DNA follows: TGTGCCAGCAGCCAAGGGGCAGGCTCTGGAAACACCATATATTTT.

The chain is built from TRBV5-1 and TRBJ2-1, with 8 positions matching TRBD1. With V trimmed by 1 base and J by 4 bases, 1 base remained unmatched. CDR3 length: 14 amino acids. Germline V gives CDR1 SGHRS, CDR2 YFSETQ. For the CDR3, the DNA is TGCGCCAGCAGCTTGACAGGGGGATACAATGAGCAGTTCTTC. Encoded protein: CASSLTGGYNEQFF.

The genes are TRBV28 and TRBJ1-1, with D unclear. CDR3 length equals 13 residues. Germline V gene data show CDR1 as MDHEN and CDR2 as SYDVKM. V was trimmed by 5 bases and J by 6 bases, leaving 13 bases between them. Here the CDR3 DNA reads TGTGCCAGCAGTCCTCCGCGGGCAGCTGAAGCTTTCTTT. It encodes CASSPPRAAEAFF.

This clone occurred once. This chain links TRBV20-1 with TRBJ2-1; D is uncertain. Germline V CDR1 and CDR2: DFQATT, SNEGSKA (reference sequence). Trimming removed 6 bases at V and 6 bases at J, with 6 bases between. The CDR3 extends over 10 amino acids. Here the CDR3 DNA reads TGCAGTGCAAGCTTCAATGAGCAGTTCTTC. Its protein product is CSASFNEQFF.

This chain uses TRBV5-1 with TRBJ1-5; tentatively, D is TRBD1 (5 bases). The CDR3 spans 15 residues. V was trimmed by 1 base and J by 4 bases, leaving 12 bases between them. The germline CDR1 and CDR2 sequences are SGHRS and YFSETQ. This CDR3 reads CASSLYGQGNQPQHF. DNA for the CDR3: TGCGCCAGCAGCTTGTACGGGCAGGGAAATCAGCCCCAGCATTTT.

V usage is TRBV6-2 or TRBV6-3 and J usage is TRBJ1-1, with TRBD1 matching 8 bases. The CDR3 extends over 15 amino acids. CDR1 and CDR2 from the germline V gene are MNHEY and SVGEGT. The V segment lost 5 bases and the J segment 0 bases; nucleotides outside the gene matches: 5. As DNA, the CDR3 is TGTGCCAGCAGTGACACAGGGGGGATGAACACTGAAGCTTTCTTT. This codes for CASSDTGGMNTEAFF.

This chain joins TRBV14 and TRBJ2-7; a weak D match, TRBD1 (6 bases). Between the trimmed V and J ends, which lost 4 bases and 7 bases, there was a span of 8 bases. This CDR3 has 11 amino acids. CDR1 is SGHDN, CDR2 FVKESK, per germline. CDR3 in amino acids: CASSLGGEQYF. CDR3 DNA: TGTGCCAGCAGCCTAGGGGGAGAGCAGTACTTC.

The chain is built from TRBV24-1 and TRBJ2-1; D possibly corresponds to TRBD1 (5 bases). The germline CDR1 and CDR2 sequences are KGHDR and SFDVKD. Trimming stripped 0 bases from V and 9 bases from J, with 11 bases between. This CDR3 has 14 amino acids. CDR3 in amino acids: CATSDLPGYSEQFF. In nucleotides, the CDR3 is TGTGCCACCAGTGATTTGCCAGGGTATAGTGAGCAGTTCTTC.

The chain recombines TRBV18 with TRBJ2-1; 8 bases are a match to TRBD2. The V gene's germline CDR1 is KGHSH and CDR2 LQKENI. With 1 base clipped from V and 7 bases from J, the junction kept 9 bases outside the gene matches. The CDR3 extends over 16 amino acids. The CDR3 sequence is CASSPLAAGGRNEQFF. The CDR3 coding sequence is TGTGCCAGCTCACCACTAGCTGCGGGAGGCCGGAATGAGCAGTTCTTC.

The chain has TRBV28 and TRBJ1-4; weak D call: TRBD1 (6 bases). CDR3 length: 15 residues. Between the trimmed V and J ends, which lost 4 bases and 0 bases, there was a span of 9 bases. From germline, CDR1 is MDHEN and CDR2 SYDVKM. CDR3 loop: CASSSGQSTNEKLFF. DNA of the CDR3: TGTGCCAGCAGTTCCGGACAGTCAACTAATGAAAAACTGTTTTTT.

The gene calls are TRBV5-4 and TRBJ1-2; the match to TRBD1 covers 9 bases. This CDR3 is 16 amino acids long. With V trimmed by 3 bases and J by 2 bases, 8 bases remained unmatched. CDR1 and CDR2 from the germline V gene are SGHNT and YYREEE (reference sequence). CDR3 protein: CASSSEDRGKNYGYTF. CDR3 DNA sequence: TGTGCCAGCAGCTCAGAAGACAGGGGGAAGAACTATGGCTACACCTTC.

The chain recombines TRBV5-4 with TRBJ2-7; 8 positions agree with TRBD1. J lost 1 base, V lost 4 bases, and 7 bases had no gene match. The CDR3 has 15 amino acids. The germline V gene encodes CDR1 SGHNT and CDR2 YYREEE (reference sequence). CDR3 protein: CASSLTGVLSYEQYF. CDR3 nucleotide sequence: TGTGCCAGCAGCCTGACAGGGGTCTTATCCTACGAGCAGTACTTC. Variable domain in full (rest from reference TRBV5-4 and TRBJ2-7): ETGVTQSPTHLIKTRGQQVTLRCSSQSGHNTVSWYQQALGQGPQFIFQYYREEENGRGNFPPRFSGLQFPNYSSELNVNALELDDSALYLCASSLTGVLSYEQYFGPGTRLTVT.

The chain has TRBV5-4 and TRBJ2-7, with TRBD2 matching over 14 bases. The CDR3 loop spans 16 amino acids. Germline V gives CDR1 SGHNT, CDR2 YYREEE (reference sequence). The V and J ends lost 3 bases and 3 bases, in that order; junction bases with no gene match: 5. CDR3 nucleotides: TGTGCCAGCAGCTCATCCGGGACTAGCGGGAGCTACGAGCAGTACTTC. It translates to CASSSSGTSGSYEQYF. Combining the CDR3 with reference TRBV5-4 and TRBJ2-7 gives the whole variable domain ETGVTQSPTHLIKTRGQQVTLRCSSQSGHNTVSWYQQALGQGPQFIFQYYREEENGRGNFPPRFSGLQFPNYSSELNVNALELDDSALYLCASSSSGTSGSYEQYFGPGTRLTVT.